The clone carrying this T cell receptor beta chain was observed many times. Its target is unknown. The data were obtained in a study of early T cells in non-severe SARS-CoV-2 infection. Study background: Sequencing targeted bulk RNA from unsorted whole blood, leaving chains unpaired. Study-wide findings and caveats: VDJdb-based annotation leaned toward anti-spike CD8 responses and missed private and CD4 specificities.

Tagging with unique molecular identifiers was applied to individual cDNA molecules. TCRdb used MiXCR to reprocess the 5' RACE reads, holding one entry per CDR3 protein. In the table there are over 60,000 distinct CDR3 sequences, 11% of which are singletons. Germline CDR1 SGHTA, CDR2 FQGNSA. This CDR3 comprises 14 residues. Deletions cut 1 base from V and 1 base from J, with 4 bases between. The chain joins TRBV7-2 to TRBJ2-2; D unclear. The origin of this receptor is an adult who was a healthcare worker with PCR-confirmed SARS-CoV-2 infection or an uninfected control (not recorded which). Sequenced material: whole blood, taken at baseline. CDR3 sequence reads: CASSLDGNTGELFF. CDR3 coding DNA: TGTGCCAGCAGCTTAGACGGGAACACCGGGGAGCTGTTTTTT.